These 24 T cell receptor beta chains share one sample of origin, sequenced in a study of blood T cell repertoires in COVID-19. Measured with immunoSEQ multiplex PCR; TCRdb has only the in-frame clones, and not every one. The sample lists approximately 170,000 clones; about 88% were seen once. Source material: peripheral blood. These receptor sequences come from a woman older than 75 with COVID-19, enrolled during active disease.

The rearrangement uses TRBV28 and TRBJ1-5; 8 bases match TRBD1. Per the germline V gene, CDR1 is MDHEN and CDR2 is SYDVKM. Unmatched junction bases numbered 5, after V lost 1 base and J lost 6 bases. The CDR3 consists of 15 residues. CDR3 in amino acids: CASSLSPGGSQPQHF. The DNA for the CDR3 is TGTGCCAGCAGTTTATCGCCAGGGGGCAGTCAGCCCCAGCATTTT.

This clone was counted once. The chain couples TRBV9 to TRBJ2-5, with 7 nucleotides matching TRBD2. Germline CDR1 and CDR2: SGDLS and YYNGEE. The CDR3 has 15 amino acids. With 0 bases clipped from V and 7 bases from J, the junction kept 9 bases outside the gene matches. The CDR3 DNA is TGTGCCAGCAGCGTAGGTGAAGCGGGCGGGGGGACCCAGTACTTC. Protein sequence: CASSVGEAGGGTQYF. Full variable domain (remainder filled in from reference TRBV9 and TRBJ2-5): DSGVTQTPKHLITATGQRVTLRCSPRSGDLSVYWYQQSLDQGLQFLIQYYNGEERAKGNILERFSAQQFPDLHSELNLSSLELGDSALYFCASSVGEAGGGTQYFGPGTRLLVL.

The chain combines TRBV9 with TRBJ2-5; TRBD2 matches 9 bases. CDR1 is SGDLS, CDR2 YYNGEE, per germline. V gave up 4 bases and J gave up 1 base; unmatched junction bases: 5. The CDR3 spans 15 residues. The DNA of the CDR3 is TGTGCCAGCAGCCCTAGCGGGGTGAGCCAAGAGACCCAGTACTTC. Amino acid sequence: CASSPSGVSQETQYF.

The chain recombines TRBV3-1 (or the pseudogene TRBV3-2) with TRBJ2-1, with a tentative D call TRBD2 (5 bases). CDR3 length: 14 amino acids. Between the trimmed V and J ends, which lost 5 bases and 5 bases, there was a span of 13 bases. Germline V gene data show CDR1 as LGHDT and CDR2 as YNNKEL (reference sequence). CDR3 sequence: CASSFRTGNNEQFF. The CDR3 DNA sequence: TGTGCCAGCAGCTTTAGGACTGGGAACAATGAGCAGTTCTTC.

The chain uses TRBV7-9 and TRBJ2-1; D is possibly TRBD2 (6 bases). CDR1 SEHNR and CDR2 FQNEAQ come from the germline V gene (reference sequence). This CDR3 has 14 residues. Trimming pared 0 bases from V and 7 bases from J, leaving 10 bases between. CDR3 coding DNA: TGTGCCAGCAGCTTAGCGGGAGGTAAAAATGAGCAGTTCTTC. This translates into CASSLAGGKNEQFF.

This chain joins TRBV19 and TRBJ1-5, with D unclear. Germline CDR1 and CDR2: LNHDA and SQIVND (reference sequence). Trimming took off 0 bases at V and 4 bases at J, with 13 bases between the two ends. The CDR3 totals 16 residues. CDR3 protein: CASSIEAGMGNQPQHF. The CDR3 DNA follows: TGTGCCAGTAGTATAGAGGCAGGAATGGGTAATCAGCCCCAGCATTTT. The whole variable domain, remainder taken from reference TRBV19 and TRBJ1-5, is DGGITQSPKYLFRKEGQNVTLSCEQNLNHDAMYWYRQDPGQGLRLIYYSQIVNDFQKGDIAEGYSVSREKKESFPLTVTSAQKNPTAFYLCASSIEAGMGNQPQHFGDGTRLSIL.

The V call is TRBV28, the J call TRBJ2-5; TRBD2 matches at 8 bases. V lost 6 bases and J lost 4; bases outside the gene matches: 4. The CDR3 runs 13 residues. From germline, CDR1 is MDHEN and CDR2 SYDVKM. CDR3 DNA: TGTGCCAGCAGGACTAGCGTGGGAGAGACCCAGTACTTC. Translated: CASRTSVGETQYF.

The CDR3 bases are TGTGCCAGCAGCCGGGACTTTAGTGGGCAGTTCTTC. Its translation: CASSRDFSGQFF. The chain is built from TRBV7-8 and TRBJ2-1; a weak D match, TRBD2 (6 bases). The germline V gene encodes CDR1 SGHVS and CDR2 FQNEAQ. V lost 5 bases to trimming and J lost 12 bases, with 14 bases between them. The CDR3 extends over 12 amino acids.

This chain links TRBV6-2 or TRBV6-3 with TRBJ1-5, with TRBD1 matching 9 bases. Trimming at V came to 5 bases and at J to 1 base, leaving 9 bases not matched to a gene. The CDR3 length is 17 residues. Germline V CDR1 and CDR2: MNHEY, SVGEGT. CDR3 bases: TGTGCCAGCAGTAGGGGACAGGGCCGAACCAGCAATCAGCCCCAGCATTTT. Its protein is CASSRGQGRTSNQPQHF.

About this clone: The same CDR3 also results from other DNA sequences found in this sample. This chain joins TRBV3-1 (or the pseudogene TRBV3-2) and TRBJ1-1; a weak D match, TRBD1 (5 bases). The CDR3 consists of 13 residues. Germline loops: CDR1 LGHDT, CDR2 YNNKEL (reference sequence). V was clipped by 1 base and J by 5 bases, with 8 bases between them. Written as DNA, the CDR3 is TGTGCCAGCAGCCAAGTCGGGGGGACTGAAGCTTTCTTT. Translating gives CASSQVGGTEAFF.

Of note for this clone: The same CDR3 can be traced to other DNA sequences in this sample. The CDR3 bases are TGTGCCAGCAGCGGTGGTAATCAGCCCCAGCATTTT. Protein product: CASSGGNQPQHF. J is TRBJ1-5 and V is TRBV28; D is unclear. Looked up from germline, CDR1 is MDHEN and CDR2 is SYDVKM. V dropped 6 bases and J dropped 4 bases, with 7 bases sitting between them. The CDR3 extends over 12 amino acids.

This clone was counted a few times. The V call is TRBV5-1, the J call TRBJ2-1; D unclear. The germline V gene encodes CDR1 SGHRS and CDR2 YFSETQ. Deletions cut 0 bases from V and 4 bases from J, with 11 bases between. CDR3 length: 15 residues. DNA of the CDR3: TGCGCCAGCAGCTTGGCGTCTCCGAGGTACAATGAGCAGTTCTTC. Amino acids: CASSLASPRYNEQFF.

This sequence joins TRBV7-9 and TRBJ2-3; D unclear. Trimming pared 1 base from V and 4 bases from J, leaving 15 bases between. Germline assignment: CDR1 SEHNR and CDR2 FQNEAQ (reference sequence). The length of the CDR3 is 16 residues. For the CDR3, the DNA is TGTGCCAGCAGCTTAGGGTTGTGGGCTAACGCAGATACGCAGTATTTT. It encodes CASSLGLWANADTQYF.

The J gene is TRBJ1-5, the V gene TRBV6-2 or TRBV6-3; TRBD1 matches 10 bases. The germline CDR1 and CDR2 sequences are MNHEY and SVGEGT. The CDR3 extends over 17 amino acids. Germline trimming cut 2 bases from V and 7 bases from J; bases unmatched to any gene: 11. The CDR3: CASSYGAGQGFRQPQHF. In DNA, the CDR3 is TGTGCCAGCAGTTACGGTGCGGGACAGGGGTTTAGGCAGCCCCAGCATTTT.

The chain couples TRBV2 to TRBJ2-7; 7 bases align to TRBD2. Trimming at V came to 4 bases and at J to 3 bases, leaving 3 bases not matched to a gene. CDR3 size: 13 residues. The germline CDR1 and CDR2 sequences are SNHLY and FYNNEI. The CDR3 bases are TGTGCCAGCAGTGGAGCGGGGAGCTACGAGCAGTACTTC. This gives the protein CASSGAGSYEQYF. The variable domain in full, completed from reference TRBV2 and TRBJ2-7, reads EPEVTQTPSHQVTQMGQEVILRCVPISNHLYFYWYRQILGQKVEFLVSFYNNEISEKSEIFDDQFSVERPDGSNFTLKIRSTKLEDSAMYFCASSGAGSYEQYFGPGTRLTVT.

CDR3 region: CASGQRPSENEQFF. The CDR3 DNA sequence: TGCGCCAGCGGCCAGCGGCCTAGCGAGAATGAGCAGTTCTTC. The chain has TRBV5-1 and TRBJ2-1; D may be TRBD2 (6 bases). The CDR3 has 14 residues. Germline V gene lookup returns CDR1 SGHRS and CDR2 YFSETQ. The ends were cut back, 7 bases at V and 7 bases at J, with 18 bases in the middle.

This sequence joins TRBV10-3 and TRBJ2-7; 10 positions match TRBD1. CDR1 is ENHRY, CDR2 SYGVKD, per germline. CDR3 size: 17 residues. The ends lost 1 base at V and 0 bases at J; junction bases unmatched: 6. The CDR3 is CAISEWGQGSLSYEQYF. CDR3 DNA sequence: TGTGCCATCAGTGAGTGGGGACAGGGGTCCCTCTCCTACGAGCAGTACTTC.

As DNA, the CDR3 is TGCGCCAGCAGCACCCCCTGGGGGGGCCCCCTTGACGGGGAGCTGTTTTTT. As protein: CASSTPWGGPLDGELFF. This chain uses TRBV5-1 with TRBJ2-2; the D gene is possibly TRBD2 (7 bases). Trimming removed 4 bases at V and 7 bases at J, with 23 bases between. The CDR3 has 17 amino acids. Looked up from germline, CDR1 is SGHRS and CDR2 is YFSETQ.

CDR3 DNA sequence: TGTGCCAGCAGTAATGTCGGGATCTACGAGCAGTACTTC. It translates to CASSNVGIYEQYF. The genes are TRBV5-6 and TRBJ2-7; D might be TRBD2 (5 bases). Trimming left V 5 bases short and J 3 bases short, with 12 bases between. CDR1 is SGHDT and CDR2 is YYEEEE in the germline V gene. This CDR3 region has 13 residues.

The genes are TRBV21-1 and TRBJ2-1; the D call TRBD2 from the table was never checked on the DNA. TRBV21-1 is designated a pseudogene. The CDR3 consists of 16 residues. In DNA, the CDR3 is TGTGCCAGCAGATATATAGCGGGATTTTCCTACAATGAGCAGTTCTTC. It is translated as CASRYIAGFSYNEQFF.

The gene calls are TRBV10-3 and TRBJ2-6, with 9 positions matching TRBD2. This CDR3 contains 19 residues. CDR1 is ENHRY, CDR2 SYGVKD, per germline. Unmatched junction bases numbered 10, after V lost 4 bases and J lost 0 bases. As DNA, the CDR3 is TGTGCCATCAGTGGCCCATCGGGTAGCGGGGGCTCTGGGGCCAACGTCCTGACTTTC. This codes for CAISGPSGSGGSGANVLTF.

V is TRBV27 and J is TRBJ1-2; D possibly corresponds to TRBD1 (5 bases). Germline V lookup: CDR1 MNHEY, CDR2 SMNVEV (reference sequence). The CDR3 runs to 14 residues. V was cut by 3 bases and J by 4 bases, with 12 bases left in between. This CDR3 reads CASSFGGVGYGYTF. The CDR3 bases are TGTGCCAGCAGTTTTGGAGGGGTTGGCTATGGCTACACCTTC.

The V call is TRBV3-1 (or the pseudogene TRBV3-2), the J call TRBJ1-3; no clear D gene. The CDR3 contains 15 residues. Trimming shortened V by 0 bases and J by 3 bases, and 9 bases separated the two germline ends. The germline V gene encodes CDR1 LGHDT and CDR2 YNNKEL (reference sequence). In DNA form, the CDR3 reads TGTGCCAGCAGCCAAGAACTATTAAGTGGAAACACCATATATTTT. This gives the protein CASSQELLSGNTIYF.

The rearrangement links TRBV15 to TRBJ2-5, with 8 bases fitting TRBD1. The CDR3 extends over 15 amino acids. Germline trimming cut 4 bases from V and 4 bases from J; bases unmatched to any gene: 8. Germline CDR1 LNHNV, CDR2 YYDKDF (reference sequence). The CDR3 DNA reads TGTGCCACCAGCACCCGACAGGGGTACGGAGAGACCCAGTACTTC. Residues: CATSTRQGYGETQYF.